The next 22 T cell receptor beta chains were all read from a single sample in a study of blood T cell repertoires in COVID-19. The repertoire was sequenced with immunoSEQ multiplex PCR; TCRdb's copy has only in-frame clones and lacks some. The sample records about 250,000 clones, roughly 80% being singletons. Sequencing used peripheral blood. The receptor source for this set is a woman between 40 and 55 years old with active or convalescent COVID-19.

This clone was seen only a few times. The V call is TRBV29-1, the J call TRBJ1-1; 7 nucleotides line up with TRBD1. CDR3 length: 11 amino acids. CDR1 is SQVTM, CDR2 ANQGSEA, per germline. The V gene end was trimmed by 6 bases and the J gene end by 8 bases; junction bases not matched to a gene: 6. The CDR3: CSVARGGEAFF. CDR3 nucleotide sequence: TGCAGCGTAGCACGAGGGGGCGAAGCTTTCTTT.

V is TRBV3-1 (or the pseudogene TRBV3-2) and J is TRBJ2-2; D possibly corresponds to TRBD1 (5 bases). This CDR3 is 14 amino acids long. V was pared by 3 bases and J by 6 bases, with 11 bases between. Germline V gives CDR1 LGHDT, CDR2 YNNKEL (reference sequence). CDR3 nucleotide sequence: TGTGCCAGCAGCCAGGTTGGGGCGTCCGGGGAGCTGTTTTTT. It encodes CASSQVGASGELFF.

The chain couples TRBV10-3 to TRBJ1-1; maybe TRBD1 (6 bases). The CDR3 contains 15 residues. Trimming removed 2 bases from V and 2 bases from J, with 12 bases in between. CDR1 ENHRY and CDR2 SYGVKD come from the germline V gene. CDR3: CAISEAGAGNTEAFF. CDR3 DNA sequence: TGTGCCATCAGTGAGGCGGGGGCCGGAAACACTGAAGCTTTCTTT.

The CDR3, as DNA: TGTGCCAGCAGCCATGTCGCCAGGGACATTAACTATGGCTACACCTTC. Translated: CASSHVARDINYGYTF. This chain connects TRBV3-1 (or the pseudogene TRBV3-2) to TRBJ1-2, with D maybe TRBD1 (6 bases). The V and J ends lost 3 bases and 1 base respectively, with 15 bases between them. Germline-derived CDR1 and CDR2 are LGHDT and YNNKEL (reference sequence). The CDR3 loop spans 16 amino acids.

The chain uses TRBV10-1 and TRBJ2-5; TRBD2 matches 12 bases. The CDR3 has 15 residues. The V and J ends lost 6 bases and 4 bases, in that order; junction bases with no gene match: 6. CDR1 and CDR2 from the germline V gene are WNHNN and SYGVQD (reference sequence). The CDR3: CASSPGLAGRETQYF. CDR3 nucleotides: TGCGCCAGCAGCCCCGGACTAGCGGGGAGAGAGACCCAGTACTTC.

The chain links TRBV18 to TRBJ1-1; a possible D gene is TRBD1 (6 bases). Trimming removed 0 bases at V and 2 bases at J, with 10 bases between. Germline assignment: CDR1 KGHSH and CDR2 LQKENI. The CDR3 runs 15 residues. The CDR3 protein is CASSPPPGANTEAFF. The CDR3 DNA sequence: TGTGCCAGCTCACCACCACCAGGGGCTAACACTGAAGCTTTCTTT. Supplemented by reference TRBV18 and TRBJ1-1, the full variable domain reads NAGVMQNPRHLVRRRGQEARLRCSPMKGHSHVYWYRQLPEEGLKFMVYLQKENIIDESGMPKERFSAEFPKEGPSILRIQQVVRGDSAAYFCASSPPPGANTEAFFGQGTRLTVV.

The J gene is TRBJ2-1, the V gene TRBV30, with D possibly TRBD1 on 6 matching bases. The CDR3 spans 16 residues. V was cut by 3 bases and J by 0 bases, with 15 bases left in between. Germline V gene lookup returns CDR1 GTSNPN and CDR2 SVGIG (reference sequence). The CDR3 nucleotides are TGTGCCTGGAGGGATGGCTGGGGGCCCTCCTACAATGAGCAGTTCTTC. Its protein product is CAWRDGWGPSYNEQFF.

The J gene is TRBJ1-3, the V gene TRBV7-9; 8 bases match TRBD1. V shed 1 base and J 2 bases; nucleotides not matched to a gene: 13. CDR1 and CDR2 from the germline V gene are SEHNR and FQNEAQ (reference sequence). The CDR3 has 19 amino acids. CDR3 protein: CASSLVVGQGIIAGNTIYF. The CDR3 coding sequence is TGTGCCAGCAGCTTAGTAGTAGGACAGGGTATAATCGCTGGAAACACCATATATTTT.

The CDR3 protein is CASSLTGEKLFF. CDR3 sequence (DNA): TGTGCCAGTAGCTTGACGGGGGAAAAACTGTTTTTT. J is TRBJ1-4 and V is TRBV19; D is uncertain. The CDR3 consists of 12 residues. Between the trimmed V and J ends, which lost 6 bases and 8 bases, there was a span of 10 bases. Germline CDR1 and CDR2: LNHDA and SQIVND (reference sequence).

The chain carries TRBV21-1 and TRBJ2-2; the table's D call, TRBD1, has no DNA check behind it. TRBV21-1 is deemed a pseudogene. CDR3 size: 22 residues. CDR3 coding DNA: TGTGCCAGCAGCAAAGAGCAAGGGACAGGGATCCTTTATCCTGCGAACACCGGGGAGCTGTTTTTT. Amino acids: CASSKEQGTGILYPANTGELFF.

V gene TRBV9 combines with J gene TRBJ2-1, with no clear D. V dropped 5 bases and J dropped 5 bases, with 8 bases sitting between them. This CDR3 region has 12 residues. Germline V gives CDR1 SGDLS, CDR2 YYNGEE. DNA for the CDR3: TGTGCCAGCAGGGGCACACACAATGAGCAGTTCTTC. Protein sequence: CASRGTHNEQFF.

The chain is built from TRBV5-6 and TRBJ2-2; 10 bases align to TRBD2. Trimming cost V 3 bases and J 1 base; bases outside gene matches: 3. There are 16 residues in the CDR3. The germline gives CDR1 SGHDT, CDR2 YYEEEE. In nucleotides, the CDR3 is TGTGCCAGCAGCTGGGCTAGCGGGGGGAACACCGGGGAGCTGTTTTTT. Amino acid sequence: CASSWASGGNTGELFF.

The chain's CDR3 is CATSGTSGVRRELFF. DNA of the CDR3: TGTGCCACCAGTGGGACTAGCGGGGTTAGAAGGGAGCTGTTTTTT. This rearrangement joins TRBV24-1 to TRBJ2-2; 12 bases match TRBD2. The CDR3 consists of 15 residues. Unmatched junction bases numbered 6, after V lost 5 bases and J lost 9 bases. Germline V gene data show CDR1 as KGHDR and CDR2 as SFDVKD.

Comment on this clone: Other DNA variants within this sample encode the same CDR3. CDR3 sequence reads: CAWSVQGHEQYF. DNA of the CDR3: TGTGCCTGGAGTGTACAGGGCCACGAGCAGTACTTC. This sequence joins TRBV30 and TRBJ2-7, with D maybe TRBD1 (6 bases). The CDR3 extends over 12 amino acids. The germline V gene has CDR1 GTSNPN and CDR2 SVGIG (reference sequence). Trimming removed 0 bases at V and 5 bases at J, with 8 bases between.

This CDR3 is CASSLDAGGFNEQFF. CDR3 nucleotide sequence: TGCGCCAGCAGCTTGGATGCAGGGGGCTTTAATGAGCAGTTCTTC. The chain carries TRBV5-1 and TRBJ2-1, with 8 bases identical to TRBD1. The V and J ends lost 0 bases and 7 bases, in that order; junction bases with no gene match: 6. Germline loops: CDR1 SGHRS, CDR2 YFSETQ. CDR3 size: 15 residues.

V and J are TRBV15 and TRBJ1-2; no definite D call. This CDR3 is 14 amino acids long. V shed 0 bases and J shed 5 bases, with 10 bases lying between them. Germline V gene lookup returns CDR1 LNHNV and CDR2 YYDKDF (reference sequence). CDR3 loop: CATSRDPAGYGYTF. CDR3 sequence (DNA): TGTGCCACCAGCAGAGATCCTGCGGGATATGGCTACACCTTC.

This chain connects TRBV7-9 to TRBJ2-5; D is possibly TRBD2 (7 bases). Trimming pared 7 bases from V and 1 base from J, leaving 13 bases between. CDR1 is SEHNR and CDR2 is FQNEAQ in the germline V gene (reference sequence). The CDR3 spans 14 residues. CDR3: CASKLRGAQETQYF. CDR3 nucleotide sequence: TGTGCCAGCAAACTCCGGGGGGCCCAAGAGACCCAGTACTTC.

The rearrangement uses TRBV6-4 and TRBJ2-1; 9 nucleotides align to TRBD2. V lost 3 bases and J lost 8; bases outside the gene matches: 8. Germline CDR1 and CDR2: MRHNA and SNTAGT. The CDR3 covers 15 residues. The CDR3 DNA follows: TGTGCCAGCAGTGAATCCGGGACTAGCTCGGATGAGCAGTTCTTC. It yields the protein CASSESGTSSDEQFF.

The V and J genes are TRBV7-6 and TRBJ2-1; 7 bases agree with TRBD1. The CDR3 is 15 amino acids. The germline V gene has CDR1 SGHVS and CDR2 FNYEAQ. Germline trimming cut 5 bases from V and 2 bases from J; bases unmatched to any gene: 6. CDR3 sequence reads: CASSRGGTAYNEQFF. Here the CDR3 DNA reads TGTGCCAGCAGCCGGGGTGGGACAGCCTACAATGAGCAGTTCTTC.

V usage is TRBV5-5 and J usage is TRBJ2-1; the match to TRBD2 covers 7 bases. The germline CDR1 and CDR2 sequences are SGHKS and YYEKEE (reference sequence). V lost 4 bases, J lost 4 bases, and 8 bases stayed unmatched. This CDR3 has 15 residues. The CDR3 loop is CASSGTGTTYNEQFF. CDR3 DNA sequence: TGTGCCAGCAGCGGAACCGGGACTACATACAATGAGCAGTTCTTC.

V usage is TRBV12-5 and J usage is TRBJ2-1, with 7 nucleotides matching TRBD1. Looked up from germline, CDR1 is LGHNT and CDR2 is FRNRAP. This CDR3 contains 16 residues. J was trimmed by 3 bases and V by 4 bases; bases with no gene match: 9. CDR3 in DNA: TGTGCTAGTGGTTCGGGTTACCGGGACAGCTACAATGAGCAGTTCTTC. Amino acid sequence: CASGSGYRDSYNEQFF.

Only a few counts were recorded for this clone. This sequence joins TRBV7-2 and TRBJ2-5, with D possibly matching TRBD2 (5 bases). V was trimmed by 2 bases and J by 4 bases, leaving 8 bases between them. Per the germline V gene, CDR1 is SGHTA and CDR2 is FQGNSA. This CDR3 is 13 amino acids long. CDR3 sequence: CASSLYAGETQYF. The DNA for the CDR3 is TGTGCCAGCAGCTTATACGCGGGAGAGACCCAGTACTTC.